This TCR beta chain is drawn from a study of vaccination effects on CD4 cells after COVID-19. Overall study: Before sequencing, viral peptide pools were used by the ViraFEST assay to expand antigen-specific CD4+ T cells.

This clone has more than one count but fewer than ten. Its antigen is not identified. Measured with immunoSEQ multiplex PCR; TCRdb has only the in-frame clones, and not every one. The data contain 50,000 to 75,000 clones, about 69% of them singletons. Study results and limitations: Small numbers of convalescent patients limited the study. It also lacked early post-infection timepoints. Clones that were induced by infection or by vaccine showed marked contraction late after vaccination.

Upon completion of more than 9 days in culture, CD4+ T cells were isolated. This clonotype was obtained from a human donor who had a prior SARS-CoV-2 infection. This specimen consisted of CD4+ T cells from PBMCs cultured without peptide, obtained before COVID-19 vaccination.

CDR3 sequence: CASSELRDRAYNEQFF. The CDR3 bases are TGTGCCAGCTCAGAACTCCGGGACAGGGCCTACAATGAGCAGTTCTTC. The chain links TRBV18 to TRBJ2-1; 9 nucleotides align to TRBD1. J was trimmed by 2 bases and V by 5 bases; bases with no gene match: 7. The CDR3 loop spans 16 amino acids. CDR1 and CDR2 from the germline V gene are KGHSH and LQKENI.